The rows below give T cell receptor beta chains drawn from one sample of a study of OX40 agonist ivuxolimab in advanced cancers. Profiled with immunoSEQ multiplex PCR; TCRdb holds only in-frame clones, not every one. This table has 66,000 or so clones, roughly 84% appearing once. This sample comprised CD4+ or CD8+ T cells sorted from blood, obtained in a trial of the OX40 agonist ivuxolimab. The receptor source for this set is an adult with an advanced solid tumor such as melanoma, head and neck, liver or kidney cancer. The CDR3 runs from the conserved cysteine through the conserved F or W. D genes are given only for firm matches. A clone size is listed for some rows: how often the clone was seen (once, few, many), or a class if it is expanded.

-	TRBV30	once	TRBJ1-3	CAWGGGAPGNTIYF	TGTGCCTGGGGGGGAGGTGCCCCGGGAAACACCATATATTTT
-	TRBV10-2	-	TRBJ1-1	CASSESGGTEAFF	TGCGCCAGCAGTGAGTCCGGGGGGACTGAAGCTTTCTTT
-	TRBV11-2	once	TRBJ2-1	CASSLITRARGQFF	TGTGCCAGCAGCTTAATTACGCGGGCTCGAGGGCAGTTCTTC
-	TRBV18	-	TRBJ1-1	CASSPTGADTEAFF	TGTGCCAGCTCACCAACCGGGGCGGACACTGAAGCTTTCTTT
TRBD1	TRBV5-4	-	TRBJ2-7	CASSRGQDSYEQYF	TGTGCCAGCAGCCGCGGACAGGACTCCTACGAGCAGTACTTC
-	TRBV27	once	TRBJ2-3	CASGMSRYTDTQYF	TGTGCCAGCGGTATGTCGCGCTACACAGATACGCAGTATTTT
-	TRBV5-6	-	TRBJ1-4	CASSFIGSEVFF	TGTGCCAGCAGCTTCATAGGTTCGGAGGTTTTTTTT
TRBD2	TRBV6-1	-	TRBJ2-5	CASSEGLAGAQGTQYF	TGTGCCAGCAGTGAAGGACTGGCGGGAGCCCAAGGGACCCAGTACTTC
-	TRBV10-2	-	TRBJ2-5	CASTWQASVTQYF	TGCGCCAGCACGTGGCAGGCCTCTGTGACCCAGTACTTC
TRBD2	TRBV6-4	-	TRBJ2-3	CASSDSDSGATDTQYF	TGTGCCAGCAGTGACTCAGATAGCGGGGCCACAGATACGCAGTATTTT
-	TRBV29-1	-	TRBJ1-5	CSVTSGGSSGNQPQHF	TGCAGCGTGACCTCCGGAGGATCTTCGGGCAATCAGCCCCAGCATTTT
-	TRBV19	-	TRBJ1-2	CASSIGDQGTDGYTF	TGTGCCAGTAGTATAGGGGACCAGGGCACGGACGGCTACACCTTC
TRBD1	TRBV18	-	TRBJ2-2	CASSPRAGTALGRRRIVNTGELFF	TGTGCCAGCTCACCTCGAGCCGGGACAGCCCTCGGGCGGAGACGAATAGTGAACACCGGGGAGCTGTTTTTT
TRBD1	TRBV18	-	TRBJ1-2	CASSLQGARTSGYTF	TGTGCCAGCTCGCTACAGGGGGCCCGGACTAGTGGCTACACCTTC
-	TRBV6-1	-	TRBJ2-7	CASRWDFFYEQYF	TGTGCCAGCCGCTGGGACTTCTTCTACGAGCAGTACTTC
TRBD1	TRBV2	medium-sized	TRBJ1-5	CASRDREGQPQHF	TGTGCCAGCCGAGACAGGGAAGGTCAGCCCCAGCATTTT
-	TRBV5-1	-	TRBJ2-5	CASSLEVGQETQYF	TGCGCCAGCAGCTTGGAGGTGGGGCAAGAGACCCAGTACTTC
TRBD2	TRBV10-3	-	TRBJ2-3	CATRGLAGVPGGTDTQYF	TGTGCTACTAGAGGGCTAGCGGGAGTCCCAGGGGGCACAGATACGCAGTATTTT
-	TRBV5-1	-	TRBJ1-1	CASSLAPRLNTEAFF	TGCGCCAGCAGCTTGGCCCCACGGTTGAACACTGAAGCTTTCTTT
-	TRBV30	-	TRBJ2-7	CAWSVKGTSYEQYF	TGTGCCTGGAGTGTAAAGGGGACGTCCTACGAGCAGTACTTC
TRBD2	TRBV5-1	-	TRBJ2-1	CASSLAPAGAGNEQFF	TGCGCCAGCAGCTTAGCGCCAGCGGGAGCAGGCAATGAGCAGTTCTTC
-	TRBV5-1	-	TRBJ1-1	CASSLGQTNTEAFF	TGCGCCAGCAGCTTGGGACAGACGAACACTGAAGCTTTCTTT
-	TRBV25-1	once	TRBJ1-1	CASSISRGTEAFF	TGTGCCAGCAGTATTTCGAGGGGTACTGAAGCTTTCTTT
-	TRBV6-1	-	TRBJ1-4	CASSQGLNEKLFF	TGTGCCAGCAGTCAAGGACTTAATGAAAAACTGTTTTTT
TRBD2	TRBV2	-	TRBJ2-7	CASSFSGLGSYEQYF	TGTGCCAGCAGTTTTTCGGGACTAGGTTCCTACGAGCAGTACTTC
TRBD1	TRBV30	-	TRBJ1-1	CAWLRDSTEAFF	TGTGCCTGGCTGCGGGACAGCACTGAAGCTTTCTTT
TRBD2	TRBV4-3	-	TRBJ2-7	CASSQASGVGSEQYF	TGCGCCAGCAGCCAAGCTAGCGGCGTCGGTTCCGAGCAGTACTTC
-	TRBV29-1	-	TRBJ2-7	CSVEASYEQYF	TGCAGCGTTGAGGCCAGCTACGAGCAGTACTTC
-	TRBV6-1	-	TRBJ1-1	CASSEENRAVTEAFF	TGTGCCAGCAGTGAGGAGAACAGAGCGGTCACTGAAGCTTTCTTT
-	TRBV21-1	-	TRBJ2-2	CASSKGTGGDHTGELFF	TGTGCCAGCAGCAAAGGGACAGGGGGCGATCACACCGGGGAGCTGTTTTTT
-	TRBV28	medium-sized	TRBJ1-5	CASKRSNQPQHF	TGTGCCAGCAAACGGAGCAATCAGCCCCAGCATTTT
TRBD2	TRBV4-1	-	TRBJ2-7	CASSQLGGRSTYEQYF	TGCGCCAGCAGCCAATTGGGCGGGAGGAGCACCTACGAGCAGTACTTC
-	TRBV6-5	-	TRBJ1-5	CASSSLWDQPQHF	TGTGCCAGCAGTAGCCTCTGGGATCAGCCCCAGCATTTT
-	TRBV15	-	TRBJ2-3	CATSRDHQGPDTQYF	TGTGCCACCAGCAGAGATCATCAAGGGCCAGATACGCAGTATTTT
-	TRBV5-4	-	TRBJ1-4	CASSLVGEKLFF	TGTGCCAGCAGCTTGGTTGGTGAAAAACTGTTTTTT
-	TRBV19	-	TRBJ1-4	CASSISGDGEKLFF	TGTGCCAGTAGTATCTCAGGAGACGGCGAAAAACTGTTTTTT
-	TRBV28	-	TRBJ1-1	CASSFSLEGTEAFF	TGTGCCAGCAGTTTCAGTCTGGAAGGCACTGAAGCTTTCTTT
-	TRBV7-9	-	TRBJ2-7	CASSLVNGIEQYF	TGTGCCAGCAGCTTAGTTAACGGGATCGAGCAGTACTTC
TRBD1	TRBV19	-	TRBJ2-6	CASSMGQWGANVLTF	TGTGCCAGTAGTATGGGACAGTGGGGGGCCAACGTCCTGACTTTC
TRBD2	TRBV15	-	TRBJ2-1	CATSRDLASGNVYNEQFF	TGTGCCACCAGCAGAGATCTAGCTAGCGGGAACGTATACAATGAGCAGTTCTTC
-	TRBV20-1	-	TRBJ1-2	CSARDGYGYTF	TGCAGTGCTAGAGATGGCTATGGCTACACCTTC
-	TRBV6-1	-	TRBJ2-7	CASSEELGTLYEQYF	TGTGCCAGCAGTGAAGAACTCGGGACTCTTTACGAGCAGTACTTC
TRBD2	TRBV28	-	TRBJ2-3	CASSRGASGNPDTQYF	TGTGCCAGCAGCCGAGGGGCTAGCGGGAACCCAGATACGCAGTATTTT
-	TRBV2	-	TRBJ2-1	CASSDGYDEQFF	TGTGCCAGCAGTGACGGCTACGATGAGCAGTTCTTC
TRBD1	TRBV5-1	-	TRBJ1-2	CASSLLQGPGGYTF	TGCGCCAGCAGTCTCCTACAGGGGCCAGGTGGCTACACCTTC
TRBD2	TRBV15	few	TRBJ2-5	CATSSPSGTSDVTQYF	TGTGCCACCAGCAGCCCGTCCGGGACTAGCGATGTGACCCAGTACTTC
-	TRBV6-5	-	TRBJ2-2	CASSRAGELFF	TGTGCCAGCAGTCGGGCCGGGGAGCTGTTTTTT
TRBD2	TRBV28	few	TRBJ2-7	CASSLLRKRYAGDYEQYF	TGTGCCAGCAGCCTCTTGAGAAAAAGGTACGCGGGGGATTACGAGCAGTACTTC
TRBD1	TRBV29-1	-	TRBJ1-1	CSVSTGEVTEAFF	TGCAGCGTTTCGACAGGGGAGGTTACTGAAGCTTTCTTT
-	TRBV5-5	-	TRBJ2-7	CASSLIVRDEQYF	TGTGCCAGCAGCTTGATCGTGCGGGACGAGCAGTACTTC
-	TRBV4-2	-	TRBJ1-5	CASSQRLGDNQPQHF	TGTGCCAGCAGCCAACGCCTCGGGGACAATCAGCCCCAGCATTTT
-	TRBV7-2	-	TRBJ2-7	CASSLADGAGYEQYF	TGTGCCAGCAGCTTAGCCGATGGGGCTGGTTACGAGCAGTACTTC
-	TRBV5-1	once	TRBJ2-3	CASSLEGGTDTQYF	TGCGCCAGCAGCTTGGAGGGCGGCACAGATACGCAGTATTTT
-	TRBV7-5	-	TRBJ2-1	CARSPRPGGTSGRGDSSYNEQFF	TGTGCCAGAAGCCCGAGGCCCGGGGGGACTAGCGGGAGAGGGGATAGCTCCTACAATGAGCAGTTCTTC
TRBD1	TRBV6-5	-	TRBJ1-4	CASSSDRGREKLFF	TGTGCCAGCAGTTCGGACAGGGGGCGAGAAAAACTGTTTTTT
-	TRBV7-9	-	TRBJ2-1	CASSSIAGRYNEQFF	TGTGCCAGCAGCTCCATAGCCGGAAGATACAATGAGCAGTTCTTC
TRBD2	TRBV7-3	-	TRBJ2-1	CASSLLAASYNEQFF	TGTGCCAGCAGCCTGCTAGCGGCCTCCTACAATGAGCAGTTCTTC
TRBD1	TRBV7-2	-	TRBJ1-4	CASSLAGLTGTGEKLFF	TGTGCCAGCAGCTTAGCGGGGCTGACAGGGACGGGAGAAAAACTGTTTTTT
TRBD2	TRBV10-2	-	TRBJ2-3	CASSEGLALDTQYF	TGCGCCAGCAGTGAGGGACTAGCGTTGGATACGCAGTATTTT
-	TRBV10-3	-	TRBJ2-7	CAISDSYTYEQYF	TGTGCCATCAGTGACTCTTATACCTACGAGCAGTACTTC